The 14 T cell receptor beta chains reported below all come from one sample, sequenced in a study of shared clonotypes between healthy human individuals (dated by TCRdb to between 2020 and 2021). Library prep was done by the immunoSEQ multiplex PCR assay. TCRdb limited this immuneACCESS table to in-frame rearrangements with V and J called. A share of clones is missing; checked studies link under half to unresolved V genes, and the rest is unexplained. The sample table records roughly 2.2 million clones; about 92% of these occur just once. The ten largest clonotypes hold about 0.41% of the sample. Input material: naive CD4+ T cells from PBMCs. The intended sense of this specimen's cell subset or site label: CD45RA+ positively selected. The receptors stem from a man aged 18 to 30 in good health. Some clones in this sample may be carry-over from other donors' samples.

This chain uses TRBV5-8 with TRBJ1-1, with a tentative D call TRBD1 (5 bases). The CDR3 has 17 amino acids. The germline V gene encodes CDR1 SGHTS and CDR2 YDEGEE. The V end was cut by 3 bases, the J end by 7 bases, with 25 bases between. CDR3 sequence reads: CASSSGPGTLWGSEAFF. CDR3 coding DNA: TGTGCCAGCAGCTCGGGGCCTGGGACCTTGTGGGGGAGTGAAGCTTTCTTT. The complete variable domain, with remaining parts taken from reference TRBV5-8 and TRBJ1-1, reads EAGVTQSPTHLIKTRGQQATLRCSPISGHTSVYWYQQALGLGLQFLLWYDEGEERNRGNFPPRFSGRQFPNYSSELNVNALELEDSALYLCASSSGPGTLWGSEAFFGQGTRLTVV.

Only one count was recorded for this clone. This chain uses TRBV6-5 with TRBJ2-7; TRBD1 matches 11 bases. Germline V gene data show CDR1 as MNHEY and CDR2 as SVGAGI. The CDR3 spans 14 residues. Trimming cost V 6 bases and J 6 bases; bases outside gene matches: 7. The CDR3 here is CASSRTGGEGEQYF. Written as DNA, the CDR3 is TGTGCCAGCAGCCGGACAGGGGGCGAAGGCGAGCAGTACTTC.

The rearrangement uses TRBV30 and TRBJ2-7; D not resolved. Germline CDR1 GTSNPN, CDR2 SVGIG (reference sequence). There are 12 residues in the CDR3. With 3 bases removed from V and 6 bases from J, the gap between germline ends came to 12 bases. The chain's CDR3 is CAWSQGPIEQYF. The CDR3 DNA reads TGTGCCTGGAGCCAAGGGCCCATCGAGCAGTACTTC.

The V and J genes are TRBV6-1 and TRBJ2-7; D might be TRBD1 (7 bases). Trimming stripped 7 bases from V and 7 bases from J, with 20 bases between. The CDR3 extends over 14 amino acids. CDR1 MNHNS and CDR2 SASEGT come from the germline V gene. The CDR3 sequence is CASNDFDPGGEQYF. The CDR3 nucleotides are TGTGCCAGCAATGATTTCGACCCAGGGGGGGAGCAGTACTTC.

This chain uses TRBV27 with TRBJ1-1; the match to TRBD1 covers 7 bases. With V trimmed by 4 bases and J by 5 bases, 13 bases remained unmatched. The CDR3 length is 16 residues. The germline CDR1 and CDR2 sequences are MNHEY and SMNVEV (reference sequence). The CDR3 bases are TGTGCCAGCAGTTCGGCGGGGAGGGGGCAGCGGACTGAAGCTTTCTTT. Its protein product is CASSSAGRGQRTEAFF.

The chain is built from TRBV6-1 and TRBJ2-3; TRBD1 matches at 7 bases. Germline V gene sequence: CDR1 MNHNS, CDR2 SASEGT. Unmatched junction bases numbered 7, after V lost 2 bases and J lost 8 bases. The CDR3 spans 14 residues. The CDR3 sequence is CASSERAGQATQYF. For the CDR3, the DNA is TGTGCCAGCAGTGAAAGGGCCGGACAGGCTACGCAGTATTTT.

The CDR3 here is CAWSDLNTIYF. The CDR3 DNA reads as TGTGCCTGGAGCGATTTAAACACCATATATTTT. The chain carries TRBV30 and TRBJ1-3; D gene unclear. The CDR3 has 11 amino acids. Per germline, CDR1 GTSNPN and CDR2 SVGIG (reference sequence). V was pared by 3 bases and J by 6 bases, with 6 bases between. The entire variable domain, with the rest obtained from reference TRBV30 and TRBJ1-3, is as follows: SQTIHQWPATLVQPVGSPLSLECTVEGTSNPNLYWYRQAAGRGLQLLFYSVGIGQISSEVPQNLSASRPQDRQFILSSKKLLLSDSGFYLCAWSDLNTIYFGEGSWLTVV.

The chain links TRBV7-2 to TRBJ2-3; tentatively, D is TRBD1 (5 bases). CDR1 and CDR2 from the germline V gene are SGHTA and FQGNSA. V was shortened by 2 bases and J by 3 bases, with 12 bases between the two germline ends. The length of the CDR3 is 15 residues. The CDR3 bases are TGTGCCAGCAGCTTAAGCCAGGGAAGGACAGATACGCAGTATTTT. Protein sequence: CASSLSQGRTDTQYF.

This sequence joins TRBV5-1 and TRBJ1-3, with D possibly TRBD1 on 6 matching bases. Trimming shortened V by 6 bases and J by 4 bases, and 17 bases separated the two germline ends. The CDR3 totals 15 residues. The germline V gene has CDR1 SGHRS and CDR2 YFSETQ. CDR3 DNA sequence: TGCGCCAGCACCCCCCAGGGGCCGATGGGAAACACCATATATTTT. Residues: CASTPQGPMGNTIYF.

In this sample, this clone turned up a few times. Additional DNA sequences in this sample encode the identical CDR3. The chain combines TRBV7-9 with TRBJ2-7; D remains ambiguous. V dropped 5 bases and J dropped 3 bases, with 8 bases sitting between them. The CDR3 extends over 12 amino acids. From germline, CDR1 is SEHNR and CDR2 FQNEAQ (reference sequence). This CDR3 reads CASSPFGYEQYF. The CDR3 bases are TGTGCCAGCAGCCCGTTTGGCTACGAGCAGTACTTC. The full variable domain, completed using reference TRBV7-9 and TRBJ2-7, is DTGVSQNPRHKITKRGQNVTFRCDPISEHNRLYWYRQTLGQGPEFLTYFQNEAQLEKSRLLSDRFSAERPKGSFSTLEIQRTEQGDSAMYLCASSPFGYEQYFGPGTRLTVT.

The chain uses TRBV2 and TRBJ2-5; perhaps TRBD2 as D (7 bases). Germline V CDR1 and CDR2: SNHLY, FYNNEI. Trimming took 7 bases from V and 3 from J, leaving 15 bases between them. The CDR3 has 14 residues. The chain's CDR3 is CASTRGGGEETQYF. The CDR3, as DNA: TGTGCCAGCACCAGAGGGGGGGGCGAAGAGACCCAGTACTTC.

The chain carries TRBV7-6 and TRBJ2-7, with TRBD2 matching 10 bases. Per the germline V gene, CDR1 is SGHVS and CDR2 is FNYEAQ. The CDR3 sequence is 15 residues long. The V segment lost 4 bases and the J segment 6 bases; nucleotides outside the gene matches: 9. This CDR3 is CASSSRAGGPGEQYF. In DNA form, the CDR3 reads TGTGCCAGCAGCTCACGAGCGGGAGGGCCGGGCGAGCAGTACTTC. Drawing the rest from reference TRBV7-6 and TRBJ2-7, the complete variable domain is GAGVSQSPRYKVTKRGQDVALRCDPISGHVSLYWYRQALGQGPEFLTYFNYEAQQDKSGLPNDRFSAERPEGSISTLTIQRTEQRDSAMYRCASSSRAGGPGEQYFGPGTRLTVT.

CDR3 residues: CAWSVTGSGEQYF. The CDR3 DNA sequence: TGTGCCTGGAGTGTGACGGGGAGTGGAGAGCAGTACTTC. The chain links TRBV30 to TRBJ2-7; tentative D call: TRBD2 (5 bases). Trimming left V 0 bases short and J 7 bases short, with 13 bases between. From germline, CDR1 is GTSNPN and CDR2 SVGIG (reference sequence). This CDR3 is built from 13 residues.

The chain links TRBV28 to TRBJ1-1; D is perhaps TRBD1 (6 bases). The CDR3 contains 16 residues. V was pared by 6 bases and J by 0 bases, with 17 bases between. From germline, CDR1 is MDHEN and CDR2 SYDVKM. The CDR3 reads CASSPGNRAVNTEAFF. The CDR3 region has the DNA TGTGCCAGCAGCCCCGGGAACAGGGCGGTGAACACTGAAGCTTTCTTT. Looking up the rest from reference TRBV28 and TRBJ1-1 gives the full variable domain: DVKVTQSSRYLVKRTGEKVFLECVQDMDHENMFWYRQDPGLGLRLIYFSYDVKMKEKGDIPEGYSVSREKKERFSLILESASTNQTSMYLCASSPGNRAVNTEAFFGQGTRLTVV.